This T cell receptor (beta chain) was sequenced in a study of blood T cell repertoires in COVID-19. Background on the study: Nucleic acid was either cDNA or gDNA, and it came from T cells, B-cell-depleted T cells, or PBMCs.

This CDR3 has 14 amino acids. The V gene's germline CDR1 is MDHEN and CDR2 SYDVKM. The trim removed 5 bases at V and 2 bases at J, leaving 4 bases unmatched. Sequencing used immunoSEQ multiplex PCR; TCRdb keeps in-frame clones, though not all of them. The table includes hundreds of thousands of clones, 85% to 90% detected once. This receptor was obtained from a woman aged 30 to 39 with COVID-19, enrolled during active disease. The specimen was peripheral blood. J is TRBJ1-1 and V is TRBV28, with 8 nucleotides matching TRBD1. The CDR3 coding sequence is TGTGCCAGCAGTCCGACAGGGGAAAACACTGAAGCTTTCTTT. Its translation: CASSPTGENTEAFF.